This T cell receptor beta chain derives from a study of monozygotic twins with inflammatory bowel disease. CDR1 and CDR2 (germline): SGHTA, FQGNSA. This CDR3 is 17 amino acids long. TCRdb re-analyzed the 5' RACE reads; it lists each CDR3 protein once, without DNA. Found here are approximately 340,000 distinct CDR3 sequences; the top ten clones hold 2% to 2.5%. The sequence derives from a human donor with ulcerative colitis or Crohn's disease, or a healthy co-twin of an affected twin (not recorded which). The chain employs TRBV7-2 and TRBJ2-7; TCRdb's D call, TRBD2, is unchecked because there is no DNA. Specimen: blood. The CDR3 sequence is CASSLTSGGTPTYEQYF.